Below, 14 T cell receptor beta chains from the same sample are listed, as sequenced in a study of beta chain features in type 1 diabetes. Expressed TCRB transcripts got sequenced, as all isolated RNA was reverse transcribed. Measured with immunoSEQ multiplex PCR; TCRdb has only the in-frame clones, and not every one. The sample shows hundreds of thousands of clones, 9.5% to 12% of them seen only once. Sequencing used naive CD4+ T cells from blood. The receptors shown here come from a woman aged 25 to 39 in good health.

The chain carries TRBV5-1 and TRBJ2-3, with 7 bases aligning to TRBD2. The CDR3 contains 15 residues. With 1 base clipped from V and 3 bases from J, the junction kept 5 bases outside the gene matches. Germline V gene lookup returns CDR1 SGHRS and CDR2 YFSETQ. Here the CDR3 DNA reads TGCGCCAGCAGCTTGTTCCAGCGGGAAACAGATACGCAGTATTTT. It is translated as CASSLFQRETDTQYF.

In this sample, this clone turned up a few times. The genes are TRBV15 and TRBJ1-1; D unclear. CDR1 is LNHNV, CDR2 YYDKDF, per germline (reference sequence). V gave up 11 bases and J gave up 5 bases, with 18 bases separating them. The CDR3 spans 13 residues. Here the CDR3 reads CAAKTNPLTEAFF. In DNA, the CDR3 is TGTGCCGCAAAAACAAACCCTTTGACTGAAGCTTTCTTT.

The chain joins TRBV7-2 to TRBJ2-6; no definite D call. Germline loops: CDR1 SGHTA, CDR2 FQGNSA. The CDR3 loop spans 14 amino acids. Trimming shortened V by 8 bases and J by 0 bases, and 8 bases separated the two germline ends. CDR3 region: CASCRNSGANVLTF. The CDR3 DNA reads TGTGCCAGCTGCAGAAACTCTGGGGCCAACGTCCTGACTTTC.

The chain uses TRBV15 and TRBJ2-1, with 10 nucleotides matching TRBD2. Per the germline V gene, CDR1 is LNHNV and CDR2 is YYDKDF (reference sequence). J gave up 4 bases and V 4 bases, and 4 bases lay outside the gene matches. CDR3 size: 15 residues. For the CDR3, the DNA is TGTGCCACCAGCACCCGGACTAGCGGTTACAATGAGCAGTTCTTC. It encodes CATSTRTSGYNEQFF.

The sample holds a few counts of this clone. The chain has TRBV28 and TRBJ1-2; D unresolved. CDR1 and CDR2 from the germline V gene are MDHEN and SYDVKM. Trimming shortened V by 4 bases and J by 3 bases, and 9 bases separated the two germline ends. The CDR3 spans 13 residues. The CDR3 region is CASSSGQDYGYTF. The CDR3 coding sequence is TGTGCCAGCAGTTCCGGCCAGGACTATGGCTACACCTTC.

This clone was observed many times. V usage is TRBV7-9 and J usage is TRBJ2-1, with a weak D call TRBD2 (6 bases). The CDR3 spans 12 residues. Trimming took off 0 bases at V and 14 bases at J, with 11 bases between the two ends. Germline V gene sequence: CDR1 SEHNR, CDR2 FQNEAQ (reference sequence). The chain's CDR3 is CASSLARDSKFF. DNA of the CDR3: TGTGCCAGCAGCTTAGCTCGGGACTCTAAGTTCTTC. The variable domain in full, completed from reference TRBV7-9 and TRBJ2-1, reads DTGVSQNPRHKITKRGQNVTFRCDPISEHNRLYWYRQTLGQGPEFLTYFQNEAQLEKSRLLSDRFSAERPKGSFSTLEIQRTEQGDSAMYLCASSLARDSKFFGPGTRLTVL.

This clone has more than one count but fewer than ten. The chain employs TRBV2 and TRBJ2-7; D is ambiguous. The ends were cut back, 5 bases at V and 3 bases at J, with 5 bases in the middle. The CDR3 loop spans 11 amino acids. Germline V gene sequence: CDR1 SNHLY, CDR2 FYNNEI. In DNA form, the CDR3 reads TGTGCCAGCAGTTACATCTACGAGCAGTACTTC. Its protein product is CASSYIYEQYF.

This clone was seen more than once but under ten times. The chain couples TRBV2 to TRBJ2-5; 7 bases agree with TRBD2. The junction had 13 bases not matched to a gene; V was cut back by 2 bases and J by 4 bases. CDR3 length equals 17 residues. CDR1 and CDR2 (germline): SNHLY, FYNNEI. CDR3 amino acids: CASSESLLAGVGETQYF. In nucleotides, the CDR3 is TGTGCCAGCAGTGAATCCCTCCTGGCGGGAGTGGGAGAGACCCAGTACTTC.

The CDR3: CAIRRATSAYEQYF. DNA for the CDR3: TGTGCCATCAGAAGAGCCACTAGCGCCTACGAGCAGTACTTC. The V call is TRBV10-3, the J call TRBJ2-7; 7 bases line up with TRBD2. In germline, CDR1 is ENHRY, CDR2 SYGVKD. This CDR3 is 14 amino acids long. V gave up 6 bases and J gave up 2 bases; unmatched junction bases: 7.

There are a few counts of this clone. The rearrangement joins TRBV19 to TRBJ2-2; 9 nucleotides line up with TRBD1. The CDR3 has 16 amino acids. Germline V CDR1 and CDR2: LNHDA, SQIVND (reference sequence). V dropped 6 bases and J dropped 6; count of bases not matched to a gene: 11. DNA for the CDR3: TGTGCCAGTAGCCCCCGGGGACAGGGATCTCCCGGGGAGCTGTTTTTT. It codes for CASSPRGQGSPGELFF. Filled out from reference TRBV19 and TRBJ2-2, the complete variable domain reads DGGITQSPKYLFRKEGQNVTLSCEQNLNHDAMYWYRQDPGQGLRLIYYSQIVNDFQKGDIAEGYSVSREKKESFPLTVTSAQKNPTAFYLCASSPRGQGSPGELFFGEGSRLTVL.

This clone was counted between two and nine times. The chain links TRBV6-6 to TRBJ2-7; 7 nucleotides match TRBD2. Trimming removed 6 bases from V and 5 bases from J; junction bases left unmatched: 7. The CDR3 extends over 13 amino acids. Germline V gives CDR1 MNHNY, CDR2 SVGAGI (reference sequence). The CDR3 loop is CASSPGRRDEQYF. In DNA form, the CDR3 reads TGTGCCAGCAGCCCCGGGAGGAGAGACGAGCAGTACTTC.

This clone was recorded a few times. The chain carries TRBV28 and TRBJ2-3; TRBD1 aligns across 10 bases. This CDR3 spans 15 amino acids. Per the germline V gene, CDR1 is MDHEN and CDR2 is SYDVKM. V gave up 2 bases and J gave up 4 bases; unmatched junction bases: 3. CDR3 sequence reads: CASSLRQGASDTQYF. In DNA, the CDR3 is TGTGCCAGCAGTTTACGACAGGGGGCTTCAGATACGCAGTATTTT.

The genes are TRBV5-1 and TRBJ2-3; 8 nucleotides match TRBD2. J was trimmed by 3 bases and V by 4 bases; bases with no gene match: 10. The CDR3 has 16 residues. CDR1 and CDR2 (germline): SGHRS, YFSETQ. CDR3: CASSRGGSGSTDTQYF. The CDR3 coding sequence is TGCGCCAGCAGCCGGGGAGGCAGCGGGAGTACAGATACGCAGTATTTT.

This clone was counted only a few times. The rearrangement uses TRBV18 and TRBJ2-7, with a possible D match to TRBD1 (5 bases). The V end was cut by 4 bases, the J end by 3 bases, with 13 bases between. Germline CDR1 is KGHSH and CDR2 is LQKENI. CDR3 size: 14 residues. For the CDR3, the DNA is TGTGCCAGCTCACGAATACAGGACAACTACGAGCAGTACTTC. This translates into CASSRIQDNYEQYF.